The entry below describes one TCR beta chain. Its antigen is undetermined. The sample belongs to a study of beta chain features in type 1 diabetes. Study-wide points: Shorter TCRB CDR3s, moderately but significantly so, were found in Type 1 diabetes patients in all four CD4+ subsets.

Investigators reverse transcribed all isolated RNA, so they sequenced expressed TCRB transcripts. The protocol was immunoSEQ multiplex PCR, while the TCRdb copy is restricted to in-frame clones and leaves out a portion. The data contain around 690,000 clones, around an eighth of them singletons. This receptor was taken from a man aged 30 to 39 with type 1 diabetes. The sequencing sample was made of naive CD4+ T cells from blood.

The CDR3 region has the DNA TGCAGCGTTTCCTTCCTTATCCCGGGACAGGGATATCGCACTGAAGCTTTCTTT. Translating gives CSVSFLIPGQGYRTEAFF. The chain links TRBV29-1 to TRBJ1-1, with 9 nucleotides matching TRBD1. Germline trimming cut 5 bases from V and 4 bases from J; bases unmatched to any gene: 20. The length of the CDR3 is 18 residues. Germline CDR1 SQVTM, CDR2 ANQGSEA.